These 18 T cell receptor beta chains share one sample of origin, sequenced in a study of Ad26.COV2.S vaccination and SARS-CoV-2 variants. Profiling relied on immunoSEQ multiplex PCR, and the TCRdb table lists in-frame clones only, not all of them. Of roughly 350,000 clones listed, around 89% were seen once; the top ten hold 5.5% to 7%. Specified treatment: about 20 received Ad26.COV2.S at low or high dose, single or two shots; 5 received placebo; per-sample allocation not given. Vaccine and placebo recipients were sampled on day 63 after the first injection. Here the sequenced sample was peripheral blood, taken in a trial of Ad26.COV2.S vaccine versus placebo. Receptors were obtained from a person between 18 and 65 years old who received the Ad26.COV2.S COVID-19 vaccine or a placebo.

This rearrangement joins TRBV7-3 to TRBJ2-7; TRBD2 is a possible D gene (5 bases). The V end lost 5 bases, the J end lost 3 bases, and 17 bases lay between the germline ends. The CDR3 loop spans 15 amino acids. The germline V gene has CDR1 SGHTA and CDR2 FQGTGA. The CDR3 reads CASSQHPNGDYEQYF. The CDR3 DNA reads TGTGCCAGCAGCCAACACCCTAACGGGGACTACGAGCAGTACTTC.

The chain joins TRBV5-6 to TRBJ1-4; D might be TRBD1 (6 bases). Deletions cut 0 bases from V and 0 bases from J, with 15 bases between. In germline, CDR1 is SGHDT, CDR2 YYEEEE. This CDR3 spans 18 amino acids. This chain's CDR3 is CASSLGQRQAATNEKLFF. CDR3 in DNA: TGTGCCAGCAGCTTGGGACAGAGACAGGCCGCAACTAATGAAAAACTGTTTTTT.

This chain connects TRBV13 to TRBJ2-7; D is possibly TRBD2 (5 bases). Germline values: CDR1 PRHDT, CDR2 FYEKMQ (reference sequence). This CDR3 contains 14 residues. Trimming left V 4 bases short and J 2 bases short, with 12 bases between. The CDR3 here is CASSSRLTTYEQYF. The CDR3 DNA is TGTGCCAGCAGCTCCCGACTAACTACCTACGAGCAGTACTTC.

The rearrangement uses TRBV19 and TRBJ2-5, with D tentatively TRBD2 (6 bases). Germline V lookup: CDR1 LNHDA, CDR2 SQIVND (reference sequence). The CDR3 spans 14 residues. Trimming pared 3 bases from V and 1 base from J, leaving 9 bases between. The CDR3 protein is CASSIWGVQETQYF. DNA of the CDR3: TGTGCCAGTAGTATTTGGGGGGTCCAAGAGACCCAGTACTTC.

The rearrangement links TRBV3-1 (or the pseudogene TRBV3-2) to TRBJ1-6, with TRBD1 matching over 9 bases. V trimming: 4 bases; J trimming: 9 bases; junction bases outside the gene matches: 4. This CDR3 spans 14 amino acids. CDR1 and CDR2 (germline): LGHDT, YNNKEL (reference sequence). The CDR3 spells CASSPGQGTSPLHF. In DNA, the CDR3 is TGTGCCAGCAGCCCCGGACAGGGGACTTCACCCCTCCACTTT.

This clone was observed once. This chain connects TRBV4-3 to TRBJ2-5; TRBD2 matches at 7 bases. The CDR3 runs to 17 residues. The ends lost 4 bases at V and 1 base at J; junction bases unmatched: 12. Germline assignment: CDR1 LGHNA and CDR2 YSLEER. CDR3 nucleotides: TGCGCCAGCAGCCGAAACCGGGACTACCTACTCCAAGAGACCCAGTACTTC. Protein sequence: CASSRNRDYLLQETQYF.

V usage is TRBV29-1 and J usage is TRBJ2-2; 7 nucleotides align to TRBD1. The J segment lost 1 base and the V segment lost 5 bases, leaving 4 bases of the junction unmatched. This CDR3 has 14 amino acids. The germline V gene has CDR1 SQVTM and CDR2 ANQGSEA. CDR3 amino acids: CSVRQGKNTGELFF. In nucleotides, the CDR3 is TGCAGCGTTCGACAGGGAAAGAACACCGGGGAGCTGTTTTTT.

CDR3: CASAGTIDNEQFF. CDR3 bases: TGTGCCAGCGCAGGGACTATCGACAATGAGCAGTTCTTC. This chain connects TRBV6-5 to TRBJ2-1; TRBD2 matches at 7 bases. CDR3 length: 13 amino acids. The germline V gene has CDR1 MNHEY and CDR2 SVGAGI. Germline trimming cut 8 bases from V and 5 bases from J; bases unmatched to any gene: 6.

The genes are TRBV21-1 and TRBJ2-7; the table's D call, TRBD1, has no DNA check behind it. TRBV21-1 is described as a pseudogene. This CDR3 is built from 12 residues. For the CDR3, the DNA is TGTGCCAGCAGCACAGGGTTTTTTCGGCAGTACTTC. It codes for CASSTGFFRQYF.

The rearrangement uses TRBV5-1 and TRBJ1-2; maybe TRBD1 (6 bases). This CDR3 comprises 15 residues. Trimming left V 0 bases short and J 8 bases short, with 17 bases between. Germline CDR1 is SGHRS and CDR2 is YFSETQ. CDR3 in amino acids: CASSLAIRLGGGYTF. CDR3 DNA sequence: TGCGCCAGCAGCTTGGCCATCCGTTTAGGGGGGGGCTACACCTTC.

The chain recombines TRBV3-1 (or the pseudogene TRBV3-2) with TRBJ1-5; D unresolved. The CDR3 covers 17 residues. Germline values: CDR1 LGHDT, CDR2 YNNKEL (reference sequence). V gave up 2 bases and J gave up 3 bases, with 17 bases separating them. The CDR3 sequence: CASSQSGSGVNNQPQHF. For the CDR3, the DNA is TGTGCCAGCAGCCAATCCGGGTCCGGGGTTAACAATCAGCCCCAGCATTTT.

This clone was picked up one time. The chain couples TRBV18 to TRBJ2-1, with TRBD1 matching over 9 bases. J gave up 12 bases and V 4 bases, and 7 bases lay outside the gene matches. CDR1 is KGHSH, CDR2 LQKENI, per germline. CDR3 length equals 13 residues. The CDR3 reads CASSRSQGARQFF. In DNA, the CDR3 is TGTGCCAGCTCACGGTCACAGGGGGCTCGGCAGTTCTTC. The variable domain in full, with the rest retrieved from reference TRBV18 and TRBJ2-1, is NAGVMQNPRHLVRRRGQEARLRCSPMKGHSHVYWYRQLPEEGLKFMVYLQKENIIDESGMPKERFSAEFPKEGPSILRIQQVVRGDSAAYFCASSRSQGARQFFGPGTRLTVL.

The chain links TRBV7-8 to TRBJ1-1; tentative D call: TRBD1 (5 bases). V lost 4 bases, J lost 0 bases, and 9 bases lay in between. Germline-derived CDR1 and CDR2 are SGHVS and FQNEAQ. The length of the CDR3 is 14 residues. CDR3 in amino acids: CASSSPTVNTEAFF. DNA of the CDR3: TGTGCCAGCAGCTCCCCGACAGTGAACACTGAAGCTTTCTTT.

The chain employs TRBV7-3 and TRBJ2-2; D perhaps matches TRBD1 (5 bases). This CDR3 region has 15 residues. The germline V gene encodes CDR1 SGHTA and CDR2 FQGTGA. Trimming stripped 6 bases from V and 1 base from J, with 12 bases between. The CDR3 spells CASSQGLVNTGELFF. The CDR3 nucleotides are TGTGCCAGCAGTCAGGGTTTGGTGAACACCGGGGAGCTGTTTTTT.

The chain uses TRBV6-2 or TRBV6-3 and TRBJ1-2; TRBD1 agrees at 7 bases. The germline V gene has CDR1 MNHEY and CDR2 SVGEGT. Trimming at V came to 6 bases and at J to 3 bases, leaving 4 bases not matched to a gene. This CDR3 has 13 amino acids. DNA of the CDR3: TGTGCCAGCAGCAGCACAGGGGACTATGGCTACACCTTC. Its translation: CASSSTGDYGYTF.

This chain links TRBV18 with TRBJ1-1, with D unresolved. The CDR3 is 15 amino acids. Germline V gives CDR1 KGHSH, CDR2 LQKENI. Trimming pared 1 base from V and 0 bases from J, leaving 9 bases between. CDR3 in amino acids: CASSPQEEMNTEAFF. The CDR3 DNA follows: TGTGCCAGCTCACCACAGGAGGAGATGAACACTGAAGCTTTCTTT.

DNA for the CDR3: TGTGCCAGTAGAACAGGGGCAGGCGGCTACACCTTC. Protein sequence: CASRTGAGGYTF. The chain employs TRBV19 and TRBJ1-2, with TRBD1 matching over 7 bases. The CDR3 runs 12 residues. The J segment lost 8 bases and the V segment lost 6 bases, leaving 6 bases of the junction unmatched. Germline V CDR1 and CDR2: LNHDA, SQIVND (reference sequence).

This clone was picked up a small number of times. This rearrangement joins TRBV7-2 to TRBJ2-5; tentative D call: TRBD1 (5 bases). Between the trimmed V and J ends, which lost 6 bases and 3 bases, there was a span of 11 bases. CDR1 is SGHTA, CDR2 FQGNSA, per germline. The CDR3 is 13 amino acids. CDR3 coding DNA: TGTGCCAGCAGAGACGGACATGAAGAGACCCAGTACTTC. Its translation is CASRDGHEETQYF. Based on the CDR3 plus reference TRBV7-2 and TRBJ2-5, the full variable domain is GAGVSQSPSNKVTEKGKDVELRCDPISGHTALYWYRQSLGQGLEFLIYFQGNSAPDKSGLPSDRFSAERTGGSVSTLTIQRTQQEDSAVYLCASRDGHEETQYFGPGTRLLVL.